A selection of T cell receptor beta chains follows, all from one sample in a study of T and B cells in COVID-19 patients. TCRdb reprocessed the multiplex PCR reads with MiXCR, giving one entry per CDR3 protein. The sample lists some 4,000 distinct CDR3 sequences; approximately 24% were seen once. The sequenced sample consisted of blood. Receptor source: a human donor with active COVID-19. Both conserved end residues are part of each CDR3.

V gene,CDR3 protein
TRBV7-2,CASRVGLNEQFF
TRBV20-1,CSARSPIAGGLWNEQFF
TRBV6-2/TRBV6-3,CASRSTGNSGNTIYF
TRBV30,CAWRTYRDWKKAGVYEQYF
TRBV19,CASMGWARYTF
TRBV14,CASSTRDRVFYEQYF
TRBV7-3,CASSLGGGLQTQYF
TRBV20-1,CSATKLPGQGAYEQYF
TRBV7-9,CASSLGRDSSYEQYF
TRBV6-2/TRBV6-3,CASSSWASAGNEQFF
TRBV30,CAWRRDGGEQYF
TRBV19,CASKRGRTSSGGANVLTF
TRBV11-2,CASSLVAGADFTF
TRBV5-4,CASSLDSNEKLFF
TRBV20-1,CSAGETGGVNSPLHF
TRBV24-1,CATSDFSGRNTGELFF
TRBV19,CASRLSRYTDTQYF
TRBV13,CASSSQARKGETQYF
TRBV28,CASSGGLAAQETQYF
TRBV27,CASSSGGLRNYEQYF
TRBV10-3,CAISDRDRGRYEQYF
TRBV12-3/TRBV12-4,CASSPGGGVTEQFF
TRBV27,CASRRSGTGITGELFF
TRBV7-2,CASSFMPGQGAYEQYF
TRBV18,CASSPGLTINYGYTF
TRBV29-1,CSVEGVGGPSSYEQYF
TRBV10-2,CASSESPVSTDTQYF
TRBV10-1,CASTWTSGASTDTQYF
TRBV12-3/TRBV12-4,CASSHGTGDGYTF
TRBV6-1,CASIRSGFDNEQFF
TRBV12-3/TRBV12-4,CASSSPPGDGYTF
TRBV5-8,CASSWGRSYEQYF
TRBV6-4,CASSALISGNEQFF
TRBV6-2/TRBV6-3,CASSYGVPTGELFF
TRBV19,CASSAETGGRGELFF
TRBV5-4,CASSLAGSGGYTF
TRBV4-3,CASSQDHRGRTYNEQFF
TRBV27,CASSLRLGPGNTIYF
TRBV9,CASSVTSGSYNSPLHF
TRBV20-1,CSASKAGGDEQFF
TRBV7-9,CASSSSETQYF
TRBV12-3/TRBV12-4,CASSVGLALYNEQFF
TRBV24-1,CATSIDREDEKLFF
TRBV5-1,CASSSLAGGPNNYNEQIF
TRBV6-2/TRBV6-3,CASSYSEQAIYF
TRBV28,CASSYGGSSPLHF